Below, one TCR beta chain is given with its context. The data are from a study of control samples from healthy donors and cancer patients. This CDR3 is 14 amino acids long. CDR1 is SGHDN and CDR2 is FVKESK in the germline V gene. Between the trimmed V and J ends, which lost 5 bases and 4 bases, there was a span of 11 bases. Here immunoSEQ multiplex PCR was the method, and the copy in TCRdb shows in-frame clones only, minus some. The sample yields fewer than 95,000 clones, 90% to 95% seen once. This clonotype was obtained from a man aged 25 to 40 in good health. The gene calls are TRBV14 and TRBJ1-4; a possible D gene is TRBD1 (5 bases). The sequenced sample consisted of blood. CDR3 sequence: CASSGGPLNEKLFF. The DNA for the CDR3 is TGTGCCAGCAGCGGGGGACCCCTTAATGAAAAACTGTTTTTT. Full variable domain (missing parts from reference TRBV14 and TRBJ1-4): EAGVTQFPSHSVIEKGQTVTLRCDPISGHDNLYWYRRVMGKEIKFLLHFVKESKQDESGMPNNRFLAERTGGTYSTLKVQPAELEDSGVYFCASSGGPLNEKLFFGSGTQLSVL.